One sample yielded the 2 T cell receptor beta chains listed below, sequenced in a study of T cell responses to AZD1222 COVID-19 vaccine. Clones were read by immunoSEQ multiplex PCR, and TCRdb kept only the in-frame ones, dropping some. The sample contains roughly 160,000 clones, about 90% of which appear only once. Material: peripheral blood, obtained 28 days after the second AZD1222 dose. Receptor source: an adult who received the AZD1222 COVID-19 vaccine.

V gene TRBV2 combines with J gene TRBJ1-3, with D possibly being TRBD1 (5 bases). CDR1 and CDR2 (germline): SNHLY, FYNNEI. The CDR3 sequence is 14 residues long. The V end lost 7 bases, the J end lost 3 bases, and 13 bases lay between the germline ends. CDR3 region: CASKSGGVGNTIYF. The CDR3 DNA reads as TGTGCCAGCAAGTCAGGAGGGGTTGGAAACACCATATATTTT.

The CDR3, as DNA: TGCGCCAGTCAGACAGGTAACGGACCCGGGGCCAACGTCCTGACTTTC. Translating it yields CASQTGNGPGANVLTF. The chain joins TRBV5-1 to TRBJ2-6; a possible D gene is TRBD1 (6 bases). The length of the CDR3 is 16 residues. The germline V gene has CDR1 SGHRS and CDR2 YFSETQ. V was trimmed by 8 bases and J by 4 bases, leaving 19 bases between them.